This entry concerns a single TCR beta chain. Its cognate antigen is unknown. Specified treatment: around 19 received Ad26.COV2.S at low or high dose, single or two shots; several received placebo; per-sample allocation not given. Sampling was done on day 63 after the first vaccine or placebo injection. Boston provided a donor who was an adult aged 18-55 years. It was Wuhan-strain SARS-CoV-2 spike that the Ad26 vaccine vector expressed. The data originate from a study of Ad26.COV2.S vaccination and SARS-CoV-2 variants. V shed 3 bases and J 5 bases; nucleotides not matched to a gene: 3. CDR3 length equals 14 residues. Looked up from germline, CDR1 is SGHVS and CDR2 is FQNEAQ. Study-level findings and limits: Those who received the vaccine showed greater spike-specific TCR breadth than those given placebo. In TCR breadth and depth analyses, total T cell responses may have been underestimated.

Only in-frame clones appear in the TCRdb table, and some are missing; sequencing was by immunoSEQ multiplex PCR. There are about 350,000 clones in the sample; around 89% occur only once, and around 5.8% lies in the top ten. The rearrangement joins TRBV7-8 to TRBJ1-1, with 10 bases matching TRBD1. The sample was peripheral blood, taken in a trial of Ad26.COV2.S vaccine versus placebo. This TCR came from a person aged 18 to 59 who received the Ad26.COV2.S COVID-19 vaccine or a placebo. CDR3 loop: CASSFQDRGTEAFF. The CDR3 DNA follows: TGTGCCAGCAGCTTCCAGGACAGGGGGACTGAAGCTTTCTTT.